This is a list of T cell receptor beta chains from one sample in a study of blood T cell dynamics during melanoma immunotherapy. Sequencing was performed with immunoSEQ multiplex PCR; in TCRdb, only in-frame clones are kept and a portion is missing. The sample gives about 13,000 clones, roughly nine tenths of which show up once; about 3.5% is in the top ten. The starting material was blood, obtained from a patient treated with checkpoint blockade. The receptor source for this set is a human donor with melanoma. The CDR3 runs from the conserved cysteine through the conserved F or W. The D gene is left open where the match is weak. A row's size may be missing; if present it is once, few, many or a size class.

>-|TRBV19|-|TRBJ2-7
TGTGCCAGCAGCCCTCGTAGGAACTACGAGCAGTACTTC
CASSPRRNYEQYF
>-|TRBV9|TRBD2|TRBJ2-3
TGTGCCAGCAGCGTCGGAAGCGGGAGCAGGACAGATACGCAGTATTTT
CASSVGSGSRTDTQYF
>-|TRBV14|-|TRBJ2-7
TGTGCCAGCAGCCAAGCGGGGTACGAGCAGTACTTC
CASSQAGYEQYF
>-|TRBV4-1|-|TRBJ2-4
TGCGCCAGCAGCCAAGTTCTGGGGGCCAAAAACATTCAGTACTTC
CASSQVLGAKNIQYF
>-|TRBV18|-|TRBJ1-2
TGTGCCAGCTCAGTCACAGAGTCCTATGGCTACACCTTC
CASSVTESYGYTF
>-|TRBV5-1|-|TRBJ2-1
TGCGCCAGCAGCTACCAGGGGCATGAGCAGTTCTTC
CASSYQGHEQFF
>-|TRBV4-1|-|TRBJ2-6
TGCGCCAGCAGCCATATGAACAGACCTAGCTCTGGGGCCAACGTCCTGACTTTC
CASSHMNRPSSGANVLTF
>-|TRBV19|TRBD2|TRBJ2-6
TGTGCCAGTAGTTCCCCGGGGGGTACTGGGGCCAACGTCCTGACTTTC
CASSSPGGTGANVLTF
>-|TRBV15|-|TRBJ1-5
TGTGCCACCAGCAGAGTGAGCCAGGGAAATCAGCCCCAGCATTTT
CATSRVSQGNQPQHF
>-|TRBV18|-|TRBJ1-5
TGTGCCAGCTCACCACCTGGACGGGGGGGCAATCAGCCCCAGCATTTT
CASSPPGRGGNQPQHF
>once|TRBV28|-|TRBJ2-1
TGTGCCAGCAGACTCTCCGGGACCCCGGAGGGAAATGAGCAGTTCTTC
CASRLSGTPEGNEQFF
>-|TRBV6-6|-|TRBJ1-1
TGTGCCAGCAGTTCGCAGGGAACGGGGAACACTGAAGCTTTCTTT
CASSSQGTGNTEAFF
>-|TRBV7-8|-|TRBJ2-7
TGTGCCAGCAGCTACGCGTACGAGCAGTACTTC
CASSYAYEQYF
>-|TRBV18|TRBD1|TRBJ2-3
TGTGCCAGCTCACCACGCGGACAGGGACATACGCAGTATTTT
CASSPRGQGHTQYF
>once|TRBV2|-|TRBJ2-1
TGTGCCAGCAGTGAAGCGGGTGAGCAGTTCTTC
CASSEAGEQFF
>-|TRBV5-1|-|TRBJ1-2
TGCGCCAGCAGCTTACAGGCAGGCCTTAACTATGGCTACACCTTC
CASSLQAGLNYGYTF
>-|TRBV7-7|-|TRBJ1-2
TGTGCCAGCAGCTTAAGTTCGGCCTATGGCTACACCTTC
CASSLSSAYGYTF
>once|TRBV5-1|TRBD1|TRBJ2-1
TGCGCCAGCAGCTTGCACCAGGGGGCTATTTCAATTTACAATGAGCAGTTCTTC
CASSLHQGAISIYNEQFF
>once|TRBV19|TRBD1|TRBJ1-5
TGTGCCAGTAGTAGAGGACAGGGTAAGAGCCAGCCCCAGCATTTT
CASSRGQGKSQPQHF
>-|TRBV7-7|-|TRBJ2-5
TGTGCTAGCAGCCCCGGGGGACAGACTCGCGAGACCCAGTACTTC
CASSPGGQTRETQYF
>-|TRBV28|TRBD1|TRBJ1-2
TGTGCCAGCAGTCCATCCCGGGACAGGGGAGGAGGCTATGGCTACACCTTC
CASSPSRDRGGGYGYTF
>-|TRBV27|TRBD1|TRBJ2-1
TGTGCCAGCAGCTTTAAAGCAGGGGGTGAGCAGTTCTTC
CASSFKAGGEQFF
>-|TRBV6-6|-|TRBJ2-1
TGTGCCAGCATCCAGGGCGGCTTGAGCTACAATGAGCAGTTCTTC
CASIQGGLSYNEQFF
>few|TRBV4-3|-|TRBJ1-2
TGCGCCAGCAGCCAAATTCACGCTATTAACTATGGCTACACCTTC
CASSQIHAINYGYTF
>-|TRBV7-9|-|TRBJ1-1
TGTGCCAGCAGCCAGACGACAGGACCGGCCACTGAAGCTTTCTTT
CASSQTTGPATEAFF
>-|TRBV28|-|TRBJ2-7
TGTGCCAGCAGTTTTGTGGACAACCTGCTCGAGCAGTACTTC
CASSFVDNLLEQYF
>-|TRBV11-2|-|TRBJ2-2
TGTGCAACTAAGAACACCGGGGAGCTGTTTTTT
CATKNTGELFF
>once|TRBV27|-|TRBJ2-7
TGTGCCAGCAGTTTATTGGGGCAGGGAGGCTCCTACGAGCAGTACTTC
CASSLLGQGGSYEQYF
>-|TRBV4-1|TRBD1|TRBJ2-7
TGCGCCAGCAGCCTTAAAACAGGGGGCGGGTACGAGCAGTACTTC
CASSLKTGGGYEQYF
>-|TRBV4-1|-|TRBJ1-5
TGCGCCAGCAGCCCTCGAGTTACAAATAGCAATCAGCCCCAGCATTTT
CASSPRVTNSNQPQHF
>few|TRBV6-5|-|TRBJ1-5
TGTGCCAGCAGTTCCTCGGACAGCCGCAATCAGCCCCAGCATTTT
CASSSSDSRNQPQHF
>few|TRBV28|TRBD2|TRBJ2-7
TGTGCCAGCAGCTCCACACGACTAGCGGGAGCGACCTACGAGCAGTACTTC
CASSSTRLAGATYEQYF
>-|TRBV5-6|TRBD1|TRBJ2-7
TGTGCCAGCAGCCTGGGACAGAACTCCTACGAGCAGTACTTC
CASSLGQNSYEQYF
>-|TRBV7-9|-|TRBJ2-1
TGTGCCAGCAGCCCACAGGGCACCGGGCAGTTCTTC
CASSPQGTGQFF
>-|TRBV19|-|TRBJ2-6
TGTGCCAGTAGTTCACTGGGGTCTGGGGCCAACGTCCTGACTTTC
CASSSLGSGANVLTF
>-|TRBV9|TRBD1|TRBJ2-2
TGTGCCAGCAGCGTAGGGAACAGGGGAATGGCCGGGGAGCTGTTTTTT
CASSVGNRGMAGELFF
>-|TRBV28|-|TRBJ1-6
TGTGCCAGCAGTTTAAATCAGGCAGATTCACCCCTCCACTTT
CASSLNQADSPLHF
>-|TRBV2|-|TRBJ2-1
TGTGCCAGCAGTCGCCGGCCCAACAATGAGCAGTTCTTC
CASSRRPNNEQFF
>once|TRBV18|-|TRBJ1-4
TGTGCCAGCTCACCACGACAGTCTAATGAAAAACTGTTTTTT
CASSPRQSNEKLFF
>-|TRBV4-1|TRBD2|TRBJ2-1
TGCGCCAGCAGCGCGTTAGCGGGAGTCGATGAGCAGTTCTTC
CASSALAGVDEQFF
>-|TRBV6-6|-|TRBJ1-2
TGTGCCAGTACGAGGGCAGGGATTAGGGGCTACACCTTC
CASTRAGIRGYTF
>-|TRBV27|-|TRBJ2-2
TGTGCCAGCAGTTTTACCCGAGAACCCGGGGAGCTGTTTTTT
CASSFTREPGELFF
>-|TRBV19|-|TRBJ1-1
TGTGCCAGTAGTATAATTGGGTTGGAAGCTTTCTTT
CASSIIGLEAFF
>once|TRBV28|-|TRBJ2-5
TGTGCCAGCAGTTCGAGACAGTCGGGTGGAGAGACCCAGTACTTC
CASSSRQSGGETQYF
>few|TRBV6-5|-|TRBJ2-2
TGTGCCACTAAAGGTCGGAGGAACACCGGGGAGCTGTTTTTT
CATKGRRNTGELFF
>-|TRBV19|TRBD1|TRBJ1-5
TGTGCCAGTAGTATCAGTCCCAGGGGGCAAGGACCCCAGCATTTT
CASSISPRGQGPQHF
>once|TRBV27|TRBD1|TRBJ2-7
TGTGCCAGCAGTAGGACAGGGGAACTGTCCTACGAGCAGTACTTC
CASSRTGELSYEQYF
>-|TRBV5-4|-|TRBJ2-3
TGTGCCAGCAGCCCGCAATGGACCAGTACTAGCACAGATACGCAGTATTTT
CASSPQWTSTSTDTQYF
>-|TRBV6-6|TRBD1|TRBJ1-2
TGTGCCAGCATTAACACAGGGGCGTCTGGCTACACCTTC
CASINTGASGYTF
>-|TRBV11-3|TRBD1|TRBJ1-2
TGTGCCAGCAGCTTAGATCGGACAGGGGCTAACTATGGCTACACCTTC
CASSLDRTGANYGYTF
>-|TRBV10-3|TRBD1|TRBJ2-7
TGTGCCATCAGCCCCCGGGACAGGGAATCCTCCTACGAGCAGTACTTC
CAISPRDRESSYEQYF
>-|TRBV19|-|TRBJ2-7
TGTGCCAGTAGTATAGGGGGCGGGGCCTCCTACGAGCAGTACTTC
CASSIGGGASYEQYF
>-|TRBV4-3|-|TRBJ2-7
TGCGCCAGCAGCCAAGAATACGCTAGTCTGGGGTCCTACGAGCAGTACTTC
CASSQEYASLGSYEQYF
>-|TRBV6-6|-|TRBJ2-5
TGTGCCAGCGGGCGGAAAGAGACCCAGTACTTC
CASGRKETQYF
>-|TRBV5-1|-|TRBJ2-5
TGCGCCAGCAGCTTGGATGGGACCCAGTACTTC
CASSLDGTQYF
>-|TRBV18|-|TRBJ1-3
TGTGCCAGCTCACCACGTACTTACAGCGCCTCTGGAAACACCATATATTTT
CASSPRTYSASGNTIYF